This TCR beta chain is drawn from a study of T cells in Graves' hyperthyroidism and ophthalmopathy. General study points: From stable hyperthyroidism, ophthalmopathy was separated by a 13 V-J model.

Researchers amplified the TCR beta CDR3 regions from RNA transcripts. HTBI primers drove first-round RT-PCR of the TCR CDR3. MiXCR, applied by TCRdb to the multiplex PCR reads, yields one record per CDR3 protein. The sample holds around 440,000 distinct CDR3 sequences, about 15% seen once. The CDR3 length is 13 residues. The V end was cut by 0 bases, the J end by 7 bases, with 12 bases between. The germline V gene encodes CDR1 DFQATT and CDR2 SNEGSKA (reference sequence). This clonotype has a count of ten or more. Its antigen is unknown. The patients, who ranged from 18 to 65 in age, presented with newly diagnosed hyperthyroidism lasting under 2 months.

The V call is TRBV20-1, the J call TRBJ1-1; tentatively, D is TRBD1 (6 bases). Sequencing was carried out using blood. This receptor was obtained from a woman under 30 with Graves' hyperthyroidism. The CDR3: CSARENSDSEAFF. The CDR3 coding sequence is TGCAGTGCTAGAGAAAACTCGGACAGTGAAGCTTTCTTT.